Listed below are T cell receptor beta chains from one sample, sequenced in a study of cytomegalovirus exposure and HLA in healthy donors. Sequencing used immunoSEQ multiplex PCR; TCRdb keeps in-frame clones, though not all of them. This sample has approximately 100,000 clones, with 65% to 75% found just once. Sequencing was carried out using PBMCs. These receptor sequences come from a middle-aged man in good health and CMV-seropositive. Each CDR3 is given with its conserved first and last residue. A D gene is named only where the DNA matches it firmly. Clone size is stated in some rows and not others, as once, few, many or a class when expanded.

v_call	d_call	j_call	clone_size	cdr3_nt	cdr3_aa
TRBV9	TRBD2	TRBJ2-1	once	TGTGCCAGCAGCCCAGCGGGAGGCTACAATGAGCAGTTCTTC	CASSPAGGYNEQFF
TRBV5-1	-	TRBJ1-4	-	TGCGCCAGCAGCTTACAGGGTTCTAATGAAAAACTGTTTTTT	CASSLQGSNEKLFF
TRBV19	-	TRBJ1-1	-	TGTGCCAGTAGTATAATAGGGACACAGAACACTGAAGCTTTCTTT	CASSIIGTQNTEAFF
TRBV9	TRBD2	TRBJ2-1	-	TGTGCCAGCAGCGTAGGAGCGGGAGGGCTCATTGAGCAGTTCTTC	CASSVGAGGLIEQFF
TRBV6-5	TRBD2	TRBJ2-7	-	TGTGCCAGCAGTTATTCGGGACTAGCGGCCTACGAGCAGTACTTC	CASSYSGLAAYEQYF
TRBV4-2	TRBD2	TRBJ2-7	-	TGTGCCAGCAGCCAAGCCCTAGCGGGAGGGTTAGACTACGAGCAGTACTTC	CASSQALAGGLDYEQYF
TRBV4-1	TRBD2	TRBJ2-1	-	TGCGCCAGCAGCCAAGCGGGAGGGCCGGATGAGCAGTTCTTC	CASSQAGGPDEQFF
TRBV30	TRBD2	TRBJ2-7	-	TGTGCCTGGAAATGGTCTAGCGGGGCACACGAGCAGTACTTC	CAWKWSSGAHEQYF
TRBV5-1	TRBD2	TRBJ2-2	-	TGCGCCAGCAGCCCGGGACTAGCCGTGGGGACCGGGGAGCTGTTTTTT	CASSPGLAVGTGELFF
TRBV14	-	TRBJ1-1	-	TGTGCCAGCAGCCAAGCGACAGCGTCTGAAGCTTTCTTT	CASSQATASEAFF
TRBV7-9	-	TRBJ2-3	-	TGTGCCAGCAGCTTAGGCGCAGATACGCAGTATTTT	CASSLGADTQYF
TRBV6-1	-	TRBJ1-4	few	TGTGCCAGCAGTGATAATCAGGGGTTTACAACTAATGAAAAACTGTTTTTT	CASSDNQGFTTNEKLFF
TRBV5-6	TRBD1	TRBJ2-7	-	TGTGCCACCAGGGACAGGGCAACCTACGAGCAGTACTTC	CATRDRATYEQYF
TRBV10-3	TRBD1	TRBJ2-1	once	TGTGCCATCGGGACAGGGATCTACAATGAGCAGTTCTTC	CAIGTGIYNEQFF
TRBV9	-	TRBJ1-1	few	TGTGCCAGCAATATCTCCCCAGAGAACACTGAAGCTTTCTTT	CASNISPENTEAFF
TRBV7-9	-	TRBJ1-4	-	TGTGCCAGCAGCGGGATGGGGGAGGGGAATGAAAAACTGTTTTTT	CASSGMGEGNEKLFF
TRBV29-1	TRBD1	TRBJ2-1	-	TGCAGCTCAGGACAGGGCAATGAGCAGTTCTTC	CSSGQGNEQFF
TRBV5-8	TRBD2	TRBJ2-3	-	TGTGCCAGCAGCTTGCAGGCGACTAGCAAACCAGATACGCAGTATTTT	CASSLQATSKPDTQYF
TRBV5-6	-	TRBJ1-2	-	TGTGCCAGCAGCTTAATTAACCTACGGAGCTATGGCTACACCTTC	CASSLINLRSYGYTF
TRBV4-1	-	TRBJ1-1	-	TGCGCCAGCAGCGTCGGACTGTATTACACTGAAGCTTTCTTT	CASSVGLYYTEAFF
TRBV27	TRBD1	TRBJ2-7	few	TGTGCCAGCAGTCGAAGGGGACAGGTTCAACACGAGCAGTACTTC	CASSRRGQVQHEQYF
TRBV5-1	TRBD1	TRBJ2-2	few	TGCGCCAGCAGCTTGGTCCCCCAGGGGGCATCCACCGGGGAGCTGTTTTTT	CASSLVPQGASTGELFF
TRBV4-1	-	TRBJ1-2	-	TGCGCCAGCAGCCAGAGTTATGTAGGGGTCGACTATGGCTACACCTTC	CASSQSYVGVDYGYTF
TRBV27	TRBD2	TRBJ2-1	once	TGTGCCAGCAGTTTCCTATCTAGCGGGAGCAATGAGCAGTTCTTC	CASSFLSSGSNEQFF